The 14 T cell receptor beta chains below were found in one sample sequenced in a study of blood T cell repertoires in COVID-19. Profiling relied on immunoSEQ multiplex PCR, and the TCRdb table lists in-frame clones only, not all of them. The sample holds about 55,000 clones; about nine tenths are singletons and the top ten take about 6.2%. Sequencing used peripheral blood. The receptor set was obtained from a man between 35 and 55 years old with acute or convalescent COVID-19.

This clone was observed a single time. The chain joins TRBV10-3 to TRBJ2-1, with 7 bases that match TRBD2. V lost 6 bases to trimming and J lost 1 base; unmatched junction nucleotides: 3. Looked up from germline, CDR1 is ENHRY and CDR2 is SYGVKD. The CDR3 runs to 14 residues. The CDR3 DNA reads TGTGCCATCAGACGGGAGGCGTCCTACAATGAGCAGTTCTTC. Its translation: CAIRREASYNEQFF.

V usage is TRBV4-3 and J usage is TRBJ1-3; the match to TRBD1 covers 7 bases. CDR1 is LGHNA and CDR2 is YSLEER in the germline V gene. V trimming: 2 bases; J trimming: 0 bases; junction bases outside the gene matches: 10. CDR3 size: 18 residues. The CDR3 protein is CASSQSPGTEFSGNTIYF. In nucleotides, the CDR3 is TGCGCCAGCAGCCAAAGTCCCGGGACAGAATTCTCTGGAAACACCATATATTTT.

The chain couples TRBV5-1 to TRBJ1-2; D remains ambiguous. Germline values: CDR1 SGHRS, CDR2 YFSETQ. V was cut by 1 base and J by 4 bases, with 11 bases left in between. The CDR3 contains 14 residues. CDR3 protein: CASSLNGYGYGYTF. DNA of the CDR3: TGCGCCAGCAGCTTGAACGGTTATGGCTATGGCTACACCTTC.

This clone was seen more than once but under ten times. The rearrangement links TRBV28 to TRBJ1-5, with 8 bases fitting TRBD1. Germline V lookup: CDR1 MDHEN, CDR2 SYDVKM. V shed 5 bases and J 7 bases; nucleotides not matched to a gene: 7. The CDR3 sequence is 14 residues long. The CDR3 DNA sequence: TGTGCCAGCAGTCTCCGGACAGGGACGCAGCCCCAGCATTTT. Translation gives CASSLRTGTQPQHF.

This chain links TRBV30 with TRBJ2-2; D is possibly TRBD1 (6 bases). The CDR3 loop spans 15 amino acids. Trimming removed 7 bases from V and 0 bases from J, with 15 bases in between. Germline assignment: CDR1 GTSNPN and CDR2 SVGIG (reference sequence). CDR3 sequence reads: CAYYAGATNTGELFF. The CDR3 DNA is TGTGCCTACTACGCAGGGGCTACGAACACCGGGGAGCTGTTTTTT.

The chain uses TRBV27 and TRBJ2-1, with 10 bases lining up with TRBD2. The CDR3 spans 18 residues. Germline values: CDR1 MNHEY, CDR2 SMNVEV (reference sequence). The trim removed 4 bases at V and 8 bases at J, leaving 17 bases unmatched. DNA for the CDR3: TGTGCCAGCAGTTCACCCACCCCCGGTAGCGGGAGGCTGGATGAGCAGTTCTTC. This codes for CASSSPTPGSGRLDEQFF.

The V and J genes are TRBV4-1 and TRBJ2-2; TRBD2 might be the D (5 bases). V was trimmed by 0 bases and J by 0 bases, leaving 11 bases between them. The germline V gene has CDR1 MGHRA and CDR2 YSYEKL. This CDR3 spans 17 amino acids. CDR3 coding DNA: TGCGCCAGCAGCCAAGAACGGGGTTTAGCGAACACCGGGGAGCTGTTTTTT. Translation: CASSQERGLANTGELFF.

V and J are TRBV29-1 and TRBJ2-3, with 8 bases lining up with TRBD2. In germline, CDR1 is SQVTM, CDR2 ANQGSEA. This CDR3 contains 13 residues. The CDR3 reads CAGGDRRTDTQYF. The CDR3 DNA reads as TGCGCCGGGGGGGACCGACGCACAGATACGCAGTATTTT.

The chain has TRBV11-3 and TRBJ2-1; tentative D call: TRBD2 (5 bases). The length of the CDR3 is 13 residues. Trimming stripped 6 bases from V and 5 bases from J, with 11 bases between. Germline lookup yields CDR1 SGHNT and CDR2 YENEEA. CDR3 residues: CASRSGSDNEQFF. The CDR3 bases are TGTGCCAGCAGGTCGGGGTCGGACAATGAGCAGTTCTTC.

The chain has TRBV7-2 and TRBJ2-1; possibly TRBD1 for D (6 bases). This CDR3 contains 13 residues. Germline CDR1 reads SGHTA; CDR2 reads FQGNSA. V dropped 3 bases and J dropped 3 bases, with 6 bases sitting between them. CDR3 sequence (DNA): TGTGCCAGCAGCTTGGACAGCTACAATGAGCAGTTCTTC. This translates into CASSLDSYNEQFF.

The chain joins TRBV6-6 to TRBJ1-5, with TRBD1 matching 8 bases. V shed 6 bases, J shed 3 bases, and the junction held 7 bases outside the gene matches. The CDR3 is 15 amino acids. Germline V CDR1 and CDR2: MNHNY, SVGAGI (reference sequence). Here the CDR3 reads CASRPPGQDNQPQHF. In DNA form, the CDR3 reads TGTGCCAGCAGACCTCCGGGACAGGACAATCAGCCCCAGCATTTT.

The rearrangement uses TRBV9 and TRBJ2-1; D perhaps matches TRBD1 (5 bases). Trimming removed 3 bases at V and 12 bases at J, with 13 bases between. CDR3 size: 12 residues. Germline loops: CDR1 SGDLS, CDR2 YYNGEE. This chain's CDR3 is CASSGGPWTQFF. CDR3 nucleotides: TGTGCCAGCAGCGGGGGCCCCTGGACGCAGTTCTTC. The entire variable domain, with the rest obtained from reference TRBV9 and TRBJ2-1, is as follows: DSGVTQTPKHLITATGQRVTLRCSPRSGDLSVYWYQQSLDQGLQFLIQYYNGEERAKGNILERFSAQQFPDLHSELNLSSLELGDSALYFCASSGGPWTQFFGPGTRLTVL.

This clone was seen only once. The rearrangement links TRBV10-3 to TRBJ2-7, with a weak D call TRBD1 (6 bases). The CDR3 spans 12 residues. Trimming removed 6 bases from V and 4 bases from J, with 10 bases in between. Germline assignment: CDR1 ENHRY and CDR2 SYGVKD. The CDR3 DNA sequence: TGTGCCATCAGCCTACAGGGTTACGAGCAGTACTTC. Protein product: CAISLQGYEQYF.

The chain links TRBV5-1 to TRBJ1-2; D is unclear. Germline V lookup: CDR1 SGHRS, CDR2 YFSETQ. CDR3 length: 16 residues. Between the trimmed V and J ends, which lost 4 bases and 0 bases, there was a span of 16 bases. DNA of the CDR3: TGCGCCAGCAGCCCCGAGGGTCTACCGACTAACTATGGCTACACCTTC. Protein sequence: CASSPEGLPTNYGYTF.